This T cell receptor (beta chain) was captured in a study of blood T cell repertoires in COVID-19. This clone occurred once. Under the authors' procedure: Reference gene primer amplification gave estimated nucleated cell counts. The protocol was immunoSEQ multiplex PCR, while the TCRdb copy is restricted to in-frame clones and leaves out a portion. The DNA gave D and trimming, while V, J and clone size come from that table. The sample records around 120,000 clones, 60% to 85% being singletons. Sequencing used peripheral blood. The receptor comes from a man between 65 and 85 years old with acute or convalescent COVID-19.

The CDR3 DNA follows: TGTGCCACCAGCTTCGGACAGGGCGGATCACCCCTCCACTTT. Protein product: CATSFGQGGSPLHF. The V and J genes are TRBV15 and TRBJ1-6; 8 positions match TRBD1. J gave up 10 bases and V 5 bases, and 7 bases lay outside the gene matches. Germline CDR1 and CDR2: LNHNV and YYDKDF (reference sequence). The CDR3 totals 14 residues.